What follows are 2 T cell receptor beta chains derived from one specimen sequenced in a study of neurological immune-mediated disorders. Each CDR3 protein gets one entry after TCRdb re-called the 5' RACE reads with MiXCR. The profile shows about 55,000 distinct CDR3 sequences, around 3.8% of them singletons. The specimen sequenced was CD4+ T cells from blood. Every receptor here comes from a woman aged 40-49 years with multiple sclerosis.

This clonotype was found many times. V and J are TRBV7-2 and TRBJ1-1, with D hard to call. The V gene's germline CDR1 is SGHTA and CDR2 FQGNSA. CDR3 length: 13 amino acids. Trimming cost V 2 bases and J 5 bases, with 9 bases left between them. Here the CDR3 reads CASSLSRGTEAFF. The CDR3 DNA is TGTGCCAGCAGCTTAAGTCGGGGAACTGAAGCTTTCTTT. The full variable domain, with the rest looked up from reference TRBV7-2 and TRBJ1-1, is GAGVSQSPSNKVTEKGKDVELRCDPISGHTALYWYRQSLGQGLEFLIYFQGNSAPDKSGLPSDRFSAERTGGSVSTLTIQRTQQEDSAVYLCASSLSRGTEAFFGQGTRLTVV.

This clonotype was seen repeatedly, ten times or more. This rearrangement joins TRBV20-1 to TRBJ1-5; D is ambiguous. This CDR3 has 13 residues. Germline CDR1 and CDR2: DFQATT and SNEGSKA (reference sequence). With 6 bases removed from V and 0 bases from J, the gap between germline ends came to 9 bases. The CDR3 protein is CSASRDSNQPQHF. CDR3 DNA: TGCAGTGCGTCCAGAGATAGCAATCAGCCCCAGCATTTT.